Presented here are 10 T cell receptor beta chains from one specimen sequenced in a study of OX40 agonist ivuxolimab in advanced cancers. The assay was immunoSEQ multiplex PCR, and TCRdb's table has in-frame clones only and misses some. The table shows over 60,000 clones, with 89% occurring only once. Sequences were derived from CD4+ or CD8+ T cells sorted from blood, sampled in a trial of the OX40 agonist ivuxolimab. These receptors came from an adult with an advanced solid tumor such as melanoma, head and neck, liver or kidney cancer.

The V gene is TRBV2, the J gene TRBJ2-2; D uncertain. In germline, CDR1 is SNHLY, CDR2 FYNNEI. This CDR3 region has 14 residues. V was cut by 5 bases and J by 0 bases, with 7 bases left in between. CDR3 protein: CASSIKANTGELFF. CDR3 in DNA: TGTGCCAGCAGTATTAAAGCGAACACCGGGGAGCTGTTTTTT.

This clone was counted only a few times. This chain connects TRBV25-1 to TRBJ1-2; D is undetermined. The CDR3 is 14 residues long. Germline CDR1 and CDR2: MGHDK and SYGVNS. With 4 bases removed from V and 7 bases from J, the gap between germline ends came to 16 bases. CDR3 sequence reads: CASSGVAFRAGYTF. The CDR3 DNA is TGTGCCAGCAGTGGAGTAGCTTTTCGGGCTGGCTACACCTTC.

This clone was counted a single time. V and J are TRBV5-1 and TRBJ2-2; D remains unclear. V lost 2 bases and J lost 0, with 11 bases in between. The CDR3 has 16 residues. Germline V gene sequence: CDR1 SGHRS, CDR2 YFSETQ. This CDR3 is CASSFLGSTNTGELFF. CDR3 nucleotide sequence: TGCGCCAGCAGCTTTCTGGGGTCCACGAACACCGGGGAGCTGTTTTTT.

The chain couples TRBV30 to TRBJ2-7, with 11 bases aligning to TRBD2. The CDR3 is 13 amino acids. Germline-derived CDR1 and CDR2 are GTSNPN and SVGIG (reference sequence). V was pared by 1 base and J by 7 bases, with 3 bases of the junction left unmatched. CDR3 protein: CAWSAASGREQYF. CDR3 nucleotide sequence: TGTGCCTGGAGTGCGGCTAGCGGGAGGGAGCAGTACTTC.

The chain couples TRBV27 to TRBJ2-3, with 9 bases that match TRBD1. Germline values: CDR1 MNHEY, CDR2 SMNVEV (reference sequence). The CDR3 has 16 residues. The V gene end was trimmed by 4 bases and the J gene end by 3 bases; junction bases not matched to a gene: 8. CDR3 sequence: CASSSRGQGRTDTQYF. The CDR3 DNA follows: TGTGCCAGCAGTTCACGCGGACAGGGGAGGACAGATACGCAGTATTTT.

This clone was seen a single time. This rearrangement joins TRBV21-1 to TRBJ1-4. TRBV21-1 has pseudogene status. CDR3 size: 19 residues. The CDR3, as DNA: TGTGCCAGCAGAATTAACCGGGACTACTCTGGGACAACTAATGAAAAACTGTTTTTT. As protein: CASRINRDYSGTTNEKLFF.

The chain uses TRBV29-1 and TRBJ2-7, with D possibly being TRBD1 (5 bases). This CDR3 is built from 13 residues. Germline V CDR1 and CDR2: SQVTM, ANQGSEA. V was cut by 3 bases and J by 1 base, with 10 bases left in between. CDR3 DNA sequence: TGCAGCGTTGACAGGGCAGGGTCCTACGAGCAGTACTTC. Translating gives CSVDRAGSYEQYF.

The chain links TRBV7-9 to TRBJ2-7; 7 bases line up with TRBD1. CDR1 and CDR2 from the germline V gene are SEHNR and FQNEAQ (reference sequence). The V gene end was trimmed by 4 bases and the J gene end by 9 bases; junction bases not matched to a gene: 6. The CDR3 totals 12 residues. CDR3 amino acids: CASSSTGEGQYF. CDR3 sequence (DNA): TGTGCCAGCAGCTCCACAGGGGAAGGGCAGTACTTC.

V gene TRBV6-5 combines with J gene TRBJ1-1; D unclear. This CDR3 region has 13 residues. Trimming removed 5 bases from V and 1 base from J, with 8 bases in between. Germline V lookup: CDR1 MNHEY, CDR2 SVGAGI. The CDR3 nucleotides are TGTGCCAGCAGTGTCGGGGAGAACACTGAAGCTTTCTTT. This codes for CASSVGENTEAFF.

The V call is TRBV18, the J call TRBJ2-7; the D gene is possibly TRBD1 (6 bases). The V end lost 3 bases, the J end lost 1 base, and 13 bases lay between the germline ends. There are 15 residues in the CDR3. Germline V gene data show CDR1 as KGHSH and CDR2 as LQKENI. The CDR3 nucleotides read TGTGCCAGCTCACCGGGGGACACAAAATCCTACGAGCAGTACTTC. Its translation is CASSPGDTKSYEQYF.